This T cell receptor beta chain is from a study of cytomegalovirus exposure and HLA in healthy donors (TCRdb year 2017). With respect to the entire study: In an earlier analysis of approximately 500 of the donors, 276 Gb of sequence data and approximately 100 million unique TCR beta sequences from about 190 million T cells were reported. An early release covering more than 500 HLA-typed donors comprised about 320 gigabases of sequencing data and tens of millions of unique TCR sequences. The genetic ancestry cluster associated with self-reported Caucasian donors included over 80% of the approximately 410 genotyped donors. The study aimed to test whether cataloging public T cell receptors could reveal signatures of past pathogen exposure. The study used immunosequencing to profile the T cell repertoires of about 670 subjects and linked those repertoires to cytomegalovirus serostatus. A separate validation cohort of over a hundred different subjects was used in addition to the roughly 670-subject first cohort. The study combined high-throughput TCR immunosequencing, statistical association of individual TCRs with disease status, and machine learning to predict cytomegalovirus infection status. In a later analysis, previously published TCR beta repertoires from 670 or so donors were re-analyzed and high-resolution HLA genotyping was added so that TCR occurrence patterns could be studied. Rather than drawing on any new phenotypic data, the later analysis identified candidate immune exposures from TCR beta sequences and the way those sequences occurred across donors. To decide whether each TCR beta V gene segment behaved as functional or pseudogenic, an earlier analysis of some 600 of the donors relied on high-throughput TCR beta sequencing. Donor age, sex, ethnicity and CMV serostatus were compiled alongside the repertoire data. In a later genetic analysis, genome-wide SNP genotypes for about three fifths of the 666 donors were used, and that subset was treated as a discovery cohort. All discovery cohort repertoires had been generated using a single sequencing platform. Class I and class II HLA loci were covered by the typing at four-digit resolution. The number of typed donors differed by locus: about 620-640 for A, B, C, DRB1 and DQB1; 522 for DQA1; fewer than 610 for DPA1; and about 450 for DPB1. About five DR-DQ haplotypes were treated as single units for association and clustering because of strong linkage in the cohort. Among roughly 400 genotyped donors of the cohort, an average of around 250,000 unique TCR beta nucleotide sequences was sequenced per donor, of which approximately 19% were non-productive. The research as a whole found: In a later analysis, most CMV-associated TCR beta chains were found to appear HLA-restricted, with HLA associations seemingly driven largely by CMV exposure. An association between a missense DCLRE1C variant and V-gene and J-gene trimming of TCR beta chains was found in a later genetic analysis and replicated in an independent cohort. According to a later analysis, parvovirus B19, influenza, CMV and Epstein-Barr virus appeared linked to several top co-occurrence clusters. A later analysis found that HLA-associated TCR beta chains were more clonally expanded and had lower generation probabilities than equally common non-associated chains. It was suggested by the authors that the approach could potentially be generalized to other disease states and immunological phenotypes. The presence/absence analyses assumed that sequencing depth was roughly uniform across donors, and that assumption may not be true. In a later genetic analysis, fewer N-insertions in productive TCRs were reported among donors in an Asian-associated ancestry cluster than the approximately 710-donor mean. HLA typing was unavailable for some donors at each locus, so association tests used only the typed subset. The cohort was sequenced for TCR beta chains only, and without alpha or paired-chain data the features that could be detected were limited. Correlated functional status among segregating V segments might be attributable to linkage disequilibrium, but an unknown experimental factor could not be ruled out. A further reported finding was that TCR beta sequences accurately predicted the HLA-A and HLA-B alleles for most subjects in the first cohort. The classifier was reported to diagnose cytomegalovirus status with high specificity and sensitivity in both the original and validation cohorts. Most TCR sequences were seen in very few donors, while some public TCRs were found in many individuals. In an earlier analysis of roughly 560 of the donors, most TCR beta V segments were observed in productive rearrangements about 87% or about 30% of the time, broadly matching IMGT annotations. In a later analysis, TCR association rates were found to vary across HLA loci, with the most associated TCRs seen for DRB1 alleles and the fewest for HLA-C alleles. Because counts were too low, 15 or so rarely observed V segments, including chromosome 9 orphons, were excluded from the earlier analysis of around 640 of the donors. In a later analysis, more than 15,000 TCR beta sequences were associated with specific HLA alleles at a false discovery rate of 0.05. The only immune exposure information available for the cohort was CMV serostatus. In vitro tests confirmed that a few of the cytomegalovirus-associated TCR beta chains recognize cytomegalovirus antigens. The study gave a list of 150 to 200 TCR beta chains associated with cytomegalovirus. A group of highly shared sequence variants was considered likely to be a technical artifact of the sequencing pipeline. Strong co-occurrence of HLA alleles, especially DR and DQ, made assigning TCR associations to individual alleles difficult.

Libraries were made using the immunoSEQ multiplex PCR assay. A mixture of 60 forward primers for TCR Vbeta segments and 13 reverse primers for TCR Jbeta segments was used in the multiplex PCR. A multiplex PCR assay on genomic DNA amplified the CDR3 region of rearranged TCR beta genes. Amplified TCR beta libraries were sequenced as 87-base-pair reads on the Illumina HiSeq System. In the paper's pipeline: Across the roughly 640 repertoires, a later analysis counted 78 million or so unique TCR beta chains, around 11 million of which were shared by at least two donors. To remove PCR and sequencing errors, raw reads were error-corrected and collapsed into unique sequences using a nearest-neighbor algorithm that merged closely related sequences. To assign V, D and J gene segments, CDR3 sequences were aligned to IMGT reference sequences. For a sequence to be retained, at least a six-nucleotide match to both a V gene segment and a J gene segment was required. Rearrangements were called productive when the CDR3 lacked stop codons and stayed in frame with V and J; all others were non-productive. CDR3 was defined by IMGT convention, running from the second conserved V-encoded cysteine to the conserved J-encoded phenylalanine. The earlier analysis of around 640 of the donors excluded sequences that lacked an unambiguous match to a single V gene segment. In an earlier analysis of some 590 of the donors, a V segment was called functional when productive rearrangements were above 56.7%, and segregating when the standard deviation between donors exceeded 5%. A statistical classification framework was developed to diagnose cytomegalovirus status using the catalog of TCR beta chain sequences. In a later analysis, V and J genes were assigned by comparing TCR nucleotide sequences against IMGT/GENE-DB human TR gene sequences. A later analysis assigned CDR3 sequences and most-parsimonious VDJ recombination scenarios with the TCRdist pipeline. In a later analysis, each TCR beta chain was defined by its CDR3 amino acid sequence together with its V-gene family, and reads without a unique V-gene family were excluded. In a later analysis, 500 to 700 highly shared, low-generation-probability nucleotide sequences were removed to address suspected cross-contamination and a sequencing artifact. In a later analysis, a clonal expansion index for each public chain was calculated from normalized within-repertoire ranks of inferred template counts. In a later analysis, generation probabilities were computed using a VDJ recombination model fitted to out-of-frame rearrangements, and the results were checked against IGoR. A later analysis scored TCR-TCR, TCR-HLA and TCR-CMV co-occurrence with hypergeometric tests, applying a repertoire-size bias correction to TCR pairs. In a later analysis, false discovery rates were estimated by permuting HLA or CMV assignments 20 times. A later analysis grouped co-occurring TCRs with DBSCAN, adding TCRdist sequence similarity when clustering within HLA-allele-positive subsets. Repertoires with fewer than 30,000 or more than 120,000 public chains were left out of co-occurrence clustering, as were a few repertoires with anomalous nucleotide sharing. Here the immuneACCESS table is served through TCRdb, limited to in-frame sequences with V and J called. Missing clones are a known gap in these copies; in checked studies unresolved V genes cover under half, and the rest lacks a known reason. V, J and clone size reflect that table, while D and trimming were determined from the DNA. The sample profile shows more than 95,000 clones; around three quarters of them were found once. About 9.3% of the sample belongs to the ten largest clones.

With regard to this clone: No cognate antigen has been identified for it. No much larger clone is present one base from it, and per-base qualities are unavailable.

In total, around 600 healthy bone marrow donors made up the cohort. At the time of sampling, all cohort members were nominally healthy, though unrecorded immune exposures were likely present. The donor was CMV seropositive and was included in the group of almost 300 seropositive cohort members. A peripheral blood sample was provided by each donor, and peripheral blood mononuclear cells were used for TCR beta sequencing. Genomic DNA was extracted from the blood cell samples with the Qiagen DNeasy Blood Extraction Kit. The sequenced sample consisted of PBMCs. The sequence was obtained from a woman aged 18-29 years in good health and CMV-seropositive.

The CDR3 region: CASSVGTGANEKLFF. The DNA sequence reads TGTGCCAGCAGCGTGGGGACAGGGGCTAATGAAAAACTGTTTTTT. The chain couples TRBV9 to TRBJ1-4; 10 nucleotides in the junction match TRBD1. The CDR3 runs 15 residues from the cysteine to the phenylalanine. Only the CDR3 portion is preserved as DNA: 45 bases, with reading frame beginning at the first base. V loses 2 bases at its end and J loses 3 bases; junction bases beyond the gene matches: 1. From a lookup of the germline V gene, CDR1 and CDR2 are SGDLS and YYNGEE.